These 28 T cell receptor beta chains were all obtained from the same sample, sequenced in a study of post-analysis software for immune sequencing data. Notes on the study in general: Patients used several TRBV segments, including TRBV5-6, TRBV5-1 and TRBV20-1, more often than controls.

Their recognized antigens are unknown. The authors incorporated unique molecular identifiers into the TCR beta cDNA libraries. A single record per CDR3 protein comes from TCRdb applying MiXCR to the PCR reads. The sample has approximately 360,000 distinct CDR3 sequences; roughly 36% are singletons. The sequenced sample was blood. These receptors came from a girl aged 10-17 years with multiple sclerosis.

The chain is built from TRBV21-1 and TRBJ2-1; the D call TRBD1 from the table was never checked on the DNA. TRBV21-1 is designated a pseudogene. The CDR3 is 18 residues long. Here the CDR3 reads CASSNPRVRMGGYNEQFF. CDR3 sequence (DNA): TGTGCCAGCAGCAATCCCAGGGTGAGGATGGGTGGCTACAATGAGCAGTTCTTC.

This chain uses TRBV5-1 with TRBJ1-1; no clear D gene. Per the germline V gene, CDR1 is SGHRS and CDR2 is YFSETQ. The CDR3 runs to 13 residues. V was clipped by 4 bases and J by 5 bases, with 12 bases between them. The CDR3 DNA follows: TGCGCCAGCAGCACCTTGGACGATACTGAAGCTTTCTTT. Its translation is CASSTLDDTEAFF.

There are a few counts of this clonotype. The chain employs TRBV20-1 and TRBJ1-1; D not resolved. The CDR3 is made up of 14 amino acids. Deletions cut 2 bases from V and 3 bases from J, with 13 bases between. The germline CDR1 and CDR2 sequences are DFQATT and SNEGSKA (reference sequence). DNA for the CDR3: TGCAGTGCTAGAAGGATCCTCAAAGACACTGAAGCTTTCTTT. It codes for CSARRILKDTEAFF.

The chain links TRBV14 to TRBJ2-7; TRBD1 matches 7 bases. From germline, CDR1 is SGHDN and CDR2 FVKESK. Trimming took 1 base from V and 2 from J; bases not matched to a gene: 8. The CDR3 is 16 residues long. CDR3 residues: CASSQGDDRDPYEQYF. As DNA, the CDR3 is TGTGCCAGCAGCCAAGGCGACGACAGGGACCCCTACGAGCAGTACTTC.

This CDR3 reads CASRHGEDGYTF. CDR3 DNA sequence: TGTGCCAGCAGACACGGGGAAGATGGCTACACCTTC. The V call is TRBV6-5, the J call TRBJ1-2, with D unresolved. CDR3 length: 12 amino acids. V was pared by 6 bases and J by 6 bases, with 11 bases between. Per germline, CDR1 MNHEY and CDR2 SVGAGI.

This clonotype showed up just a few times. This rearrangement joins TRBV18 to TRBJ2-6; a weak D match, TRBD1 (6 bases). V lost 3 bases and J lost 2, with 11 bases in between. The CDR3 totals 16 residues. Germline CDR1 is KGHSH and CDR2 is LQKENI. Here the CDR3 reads CASSPTHRAGANVLTF. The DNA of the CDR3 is TGTGCCAGCTCACCTACTCACAGGGCTGGGGCCAACGTCCTGACTTTC. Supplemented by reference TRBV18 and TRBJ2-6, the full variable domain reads NAGVMQNPRHLVRRRGQEARLRCSPMKGHSHVYWYRQLPEEGLKFMVYLQKENIIDESGMPKERFSAEFPKEGPSILRIQQVVRGDSAAYFCASSPTHRAGANVLTFGAGSRLTVL.

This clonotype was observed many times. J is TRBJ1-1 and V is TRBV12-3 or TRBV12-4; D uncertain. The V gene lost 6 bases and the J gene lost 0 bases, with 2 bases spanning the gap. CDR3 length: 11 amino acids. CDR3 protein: CASRLNTEAFF. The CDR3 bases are TGTGCCAGCAGGCTGAACACTGAAGCTTTCTTT.

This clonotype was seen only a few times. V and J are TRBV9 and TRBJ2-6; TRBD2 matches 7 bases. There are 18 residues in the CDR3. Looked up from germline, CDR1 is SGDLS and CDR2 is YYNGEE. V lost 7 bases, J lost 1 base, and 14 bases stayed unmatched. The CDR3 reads CASGRGSGPSSGANVLTF. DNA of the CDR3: TGTGCCAGCGGGCGGGGGTCCGGGCCCTCATCTGGGGCCAACGTCCTGACTTTC. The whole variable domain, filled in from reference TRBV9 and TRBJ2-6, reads DSGVTQTPKHLITATGQRVTLRCSPRSGDLSVYWYQQSLDQGLQFLIQYYNGEERAKGNILERFSAQQFPDLHSELNLSSLELGDSALYFCASGRGSGPSSGANVLTFGAGSRLTVL.

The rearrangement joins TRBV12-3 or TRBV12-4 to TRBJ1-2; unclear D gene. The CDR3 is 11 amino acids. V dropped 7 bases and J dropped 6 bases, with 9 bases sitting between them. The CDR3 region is CASKWADGYTF. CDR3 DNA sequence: TGTGCCAGCAAATGGGCAGATGGCTACACCTTC.

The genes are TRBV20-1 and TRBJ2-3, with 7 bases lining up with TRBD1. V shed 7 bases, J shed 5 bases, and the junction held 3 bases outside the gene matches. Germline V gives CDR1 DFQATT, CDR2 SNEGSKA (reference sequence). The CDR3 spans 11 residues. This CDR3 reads CSVSGGDTQYF. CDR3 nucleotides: TGCAGTGTCTCAGGGGGAGATACGCAGTATTTT.

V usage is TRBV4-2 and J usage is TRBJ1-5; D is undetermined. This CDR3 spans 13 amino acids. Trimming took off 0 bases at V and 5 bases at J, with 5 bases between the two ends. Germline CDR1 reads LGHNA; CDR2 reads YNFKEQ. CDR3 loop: CASSQELHQPQHF. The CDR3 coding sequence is TGTGCCAGCAGCCAAGAGTTGCATCAGCCCCAGCATTTT.

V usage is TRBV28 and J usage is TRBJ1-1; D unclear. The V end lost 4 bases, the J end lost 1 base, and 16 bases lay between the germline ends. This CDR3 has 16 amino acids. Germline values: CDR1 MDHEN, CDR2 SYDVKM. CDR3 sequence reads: CASSSSPLGRNTEAFF. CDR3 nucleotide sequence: TGTGCCAGCAGTTCATCTCCCCTCGGTAGGAACACTGAAGCTTTCTTT.

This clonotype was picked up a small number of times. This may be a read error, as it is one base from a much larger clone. DNA of the CDR3: TGTGCCCGCAGTCCGGATTACAATGAGCAGTTCTTC. Its protein is CARSPDYNEQFF. The chain has TRBV12-3 or TRBV12-4 and TRBJ2-1, with D unresolved. There are 12 residues in the CDR3.

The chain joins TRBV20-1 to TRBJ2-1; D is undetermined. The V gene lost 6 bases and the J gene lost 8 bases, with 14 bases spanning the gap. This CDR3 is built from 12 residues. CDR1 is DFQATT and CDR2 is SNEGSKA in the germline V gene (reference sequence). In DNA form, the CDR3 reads TGCAGTGCCGGCTCCGGTGGGGATGAGCAGTTCTTC. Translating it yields CSAGSGGDEQFF.

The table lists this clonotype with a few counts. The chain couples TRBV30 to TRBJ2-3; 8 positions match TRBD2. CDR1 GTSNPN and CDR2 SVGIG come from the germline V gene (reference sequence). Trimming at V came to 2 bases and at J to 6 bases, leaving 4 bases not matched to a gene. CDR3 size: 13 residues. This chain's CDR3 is CAWSIRLADTQYF. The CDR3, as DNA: TGTGCCTGGAGTATTCGACTAGCGGATACGCAGTATTTT.

CDR3 region: CASSFGTSGGYEQYF. CDR3 DNA: TGTGCCAGCAGTTTCGGGACTAGCGGGGGGTACGAGCAGTACTTC. The chain is built from TRBV12-3 or TRBV12-4 and TRBJ2-7; 15 bases align to TRBD2. Losses at the gene ends were 3 bases for V and 4 bases for J; bases not matched to a gene: 1. The length of the CDR3 is 15 residues.

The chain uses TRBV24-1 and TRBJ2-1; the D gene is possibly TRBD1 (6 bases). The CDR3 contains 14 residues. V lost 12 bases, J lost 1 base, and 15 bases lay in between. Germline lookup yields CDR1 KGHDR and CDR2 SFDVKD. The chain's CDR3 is CASQRGGSYNEQFF. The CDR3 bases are TGTGCCTCCCAGCGAGGGGGTTCCTACAATGAGCAGTTCTTC.

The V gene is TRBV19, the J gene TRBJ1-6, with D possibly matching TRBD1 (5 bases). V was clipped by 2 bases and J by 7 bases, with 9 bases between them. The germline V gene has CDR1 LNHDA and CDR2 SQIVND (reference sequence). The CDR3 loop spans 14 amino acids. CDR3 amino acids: CASSIQGANSPLHF. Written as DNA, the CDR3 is TGTGCCAGTAGTATACAGGGTGCGAATTCACCCCTCCACTTT.

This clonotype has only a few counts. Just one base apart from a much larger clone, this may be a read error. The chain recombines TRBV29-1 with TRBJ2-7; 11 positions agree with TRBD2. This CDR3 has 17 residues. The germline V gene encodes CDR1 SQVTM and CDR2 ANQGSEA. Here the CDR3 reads CGVEDPTSGGRSYEQYF. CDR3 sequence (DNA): TGCGGCGTTGAAGATCCCACTAGCGGGGGTAGGTCCTACGAGCAGTACTTC.

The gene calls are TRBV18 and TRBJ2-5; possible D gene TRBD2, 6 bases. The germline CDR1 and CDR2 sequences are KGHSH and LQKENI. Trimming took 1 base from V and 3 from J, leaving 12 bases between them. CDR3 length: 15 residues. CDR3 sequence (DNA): TGTGCCAGCTCACCACAGGGAGGAGGAGAAGAGACCCAGTACTTC. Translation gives CASSPQGGGEETQYF.

The CDR3 nucleotides are TGTGCCAGCAGTGAAGGAGGTCGGCTTGAAGCTTTCTTT. This translates into CASSEGGRLEAFF. The rearrangement links TRBV25-1 to TRBJ1-1; D gene unclear. This CDR3 contains 13 residues. CDR1 and CDR2 from the germline V gene are MGHDK and SYGVNS. V lost 2 bases to trimming and J lost 7 bases, with 11 bases between them.

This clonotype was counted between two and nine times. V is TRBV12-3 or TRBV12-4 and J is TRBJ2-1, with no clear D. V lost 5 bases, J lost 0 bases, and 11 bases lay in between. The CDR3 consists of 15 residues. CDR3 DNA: TGTGCCAGCAGTCCCATGCGAAGCTCCTACAATGAGCAGTTCTTC. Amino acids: CASSPMRSSYNEQFF.

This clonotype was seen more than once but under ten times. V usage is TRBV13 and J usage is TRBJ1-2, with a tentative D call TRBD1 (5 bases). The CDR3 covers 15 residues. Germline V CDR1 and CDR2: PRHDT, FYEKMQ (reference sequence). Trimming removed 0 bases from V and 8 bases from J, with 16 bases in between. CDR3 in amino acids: CASSLGGAPRWGYTF. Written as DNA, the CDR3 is TGTGCCAGCAGCTTAGGAGGGGCCCCCCGATGGGGCTACACCTTC.

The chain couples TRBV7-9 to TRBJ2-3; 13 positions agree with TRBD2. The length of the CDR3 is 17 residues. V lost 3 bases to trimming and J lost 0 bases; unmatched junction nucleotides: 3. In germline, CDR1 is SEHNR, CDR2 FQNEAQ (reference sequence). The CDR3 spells CASSFGLAGASTDTQYF. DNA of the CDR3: TGTGCCAGCAGCTTTGGACTAGCGGGGGCTAGCACAGATACGCAGTATTTT.

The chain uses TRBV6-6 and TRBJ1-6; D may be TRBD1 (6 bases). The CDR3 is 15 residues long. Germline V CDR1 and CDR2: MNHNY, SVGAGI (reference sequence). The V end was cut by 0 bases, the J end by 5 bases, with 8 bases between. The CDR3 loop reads CASSYSRGDNSPLHF. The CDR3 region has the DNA TGTGCCAGCAGTTACTCGAGGGGGGATAATTCACCCCTCCACTTT.

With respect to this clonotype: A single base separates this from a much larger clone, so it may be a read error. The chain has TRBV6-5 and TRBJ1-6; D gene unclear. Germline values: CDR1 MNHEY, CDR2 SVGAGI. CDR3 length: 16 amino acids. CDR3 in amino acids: CTSSYLRQARDSPLHF. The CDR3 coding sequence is TGTACCAGCAGTTATCTAAGGCAGGCCCGGGATTCACCCCTCCACTTT.

CDR3 in amino acids: CSASSTDTQYF. As DNA, the CDR3 is TGCAGTGCTTCTAGCACAGATACGCAGTATTTT. The V and J genes are TRBV20-1 and TRBJ2-3; no reliable D call. Trimming stripped 5 bases from V and 0 bases from J, with 3 bases between. This CDR3 spans 11 amino acids. Germline V lookup: CDR1 DFQATT, CDR2 SNEGSKA (reference sequence).

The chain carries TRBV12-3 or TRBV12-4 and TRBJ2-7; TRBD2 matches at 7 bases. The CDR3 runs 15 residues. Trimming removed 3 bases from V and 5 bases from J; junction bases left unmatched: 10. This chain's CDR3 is CASSFGGGLPNEQYF. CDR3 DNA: TGTGCCAGCAGTTTCGGGGGAGGGCTCCCTAACGAGCAGTACTTC.